This paragraph reports one TCR beta chain. Those enrolled, adults aged roughly 18 to 95 years, came from around 24 US areas. CDR3 length equals 14 residues. Per the germline V gene, CDR1 is MDHEN and CDR2 is SYDVKM. V dropped 9 bases and J dropped 3 bases, with 15 bases sitting between them. Profiled with immunoSEQ multiplex PCR; TCRdb holds only in-frame clones, not every one. This table has around 200,000 clones, around 91% appearing once. The data were obtained in a study of blood T cell repertoires in COVID-19. The chain combines TRBV28 with TRBJ2-1, with a tentative D call TRBD2 (6 bases). Sequencing used PBMCs or T cells enriched from blood (not recorded which). The TCR sequence derives from a woman aged 18-29 years who had recovered from COVID-19. DNA for the CDR3: TGTGCCAGTACCGGGACTGGGCGCTACAATGAGCAGTTCTTC. This translates into CASTGTGRYNEQFF.